This T cell receptor beta chain was recovered during a study of blood T cell repertoires in COVID-19. Across the whole study: Samples taken during acute and convalescent COVID-19 were collected in the United States, Italy and Spain. PBMCs, B-cell-depleted T cells, or T cells were the source of the cDNA or gDNA that made up the material.

CDR1 LNHNV and CDR2 YYDKDF come from the germline V gene (reference sequence). CDR3 length: 16 residues. Trimming took 0 bases from V and 4 from J, leaving 14 bases between them. Original methodology: Counts of nucleated cells, estimated from reference gene primer amplification, were obtained. This table comes from immunoSEQ multiplex PCR, and its TCRdb copy is limited to in-frame clones, with some not included. D and trimming come from the DNA, and the V and J calls and clone size come from that table. The sample gives about 160,000 clones, 82% of which show up once; roughly 7% is in the top ten. The rearrangement links TRBV15 to TRBJ2-3; D is undetermined. Input material: peripheral blood. This clonotype was sampled from a middle-aged woman with COVID-19, enrolled during active disease. For the CDR3, the DNA is TGTGCCACCAGCAGAGATGCCCGCCTAGAATCAGATACGCAGTATTTT. This codes for CATSRDARLESDTQYF.